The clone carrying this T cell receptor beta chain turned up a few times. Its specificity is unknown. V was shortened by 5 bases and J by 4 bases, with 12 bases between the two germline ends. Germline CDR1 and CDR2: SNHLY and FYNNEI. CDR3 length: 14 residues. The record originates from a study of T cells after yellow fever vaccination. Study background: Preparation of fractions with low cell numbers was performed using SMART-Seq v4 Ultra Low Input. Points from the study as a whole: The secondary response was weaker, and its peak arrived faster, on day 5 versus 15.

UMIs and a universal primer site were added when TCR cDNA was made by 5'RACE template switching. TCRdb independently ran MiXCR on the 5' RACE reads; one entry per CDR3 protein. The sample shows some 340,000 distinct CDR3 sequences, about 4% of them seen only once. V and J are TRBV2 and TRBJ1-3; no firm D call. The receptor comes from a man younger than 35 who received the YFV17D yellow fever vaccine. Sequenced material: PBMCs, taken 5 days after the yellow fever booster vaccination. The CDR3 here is CASSNYGFGNTIYF. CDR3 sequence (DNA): TGTGCCAGCAGTAACTACGGGTTCGGAAACACCATATATTTT.